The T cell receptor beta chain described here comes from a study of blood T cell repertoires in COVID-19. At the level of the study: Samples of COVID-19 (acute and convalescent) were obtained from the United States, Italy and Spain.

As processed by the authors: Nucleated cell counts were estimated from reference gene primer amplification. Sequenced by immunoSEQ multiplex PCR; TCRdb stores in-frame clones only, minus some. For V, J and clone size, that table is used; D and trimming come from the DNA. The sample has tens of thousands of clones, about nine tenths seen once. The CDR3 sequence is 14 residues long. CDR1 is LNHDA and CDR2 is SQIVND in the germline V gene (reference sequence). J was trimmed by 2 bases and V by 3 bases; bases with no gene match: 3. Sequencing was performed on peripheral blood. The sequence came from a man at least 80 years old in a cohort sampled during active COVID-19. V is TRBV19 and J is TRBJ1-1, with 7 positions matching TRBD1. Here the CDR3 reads CASSIGDRNTEAFF. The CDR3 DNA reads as TGTGCCAGTAGTATCGGGGACAGAAACACTGAAGCTTTCTTT. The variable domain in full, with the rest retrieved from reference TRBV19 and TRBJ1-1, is DGGITQSPKYLFRKEGQNVTLSCEQNLNHDAMYWYRQDPGQGLRLIYYSQIVNDFQKGDIAEGYSVSREKKESFPLTVTSAQKNPTAFYLCASSIGDRNTEAFFGQGTRLTVV.